This T cell receptor beta chain was identified in a study of OX40 agonist ivuxolimab in advanced cancers. Germline lookup yields CDR1 MDHEN and CDR2 SYDVKM. The length of the CDR3 is 14 residues. V was pared by 5 bases and J by 4 bases, with 11 bases between. Sequencing used immunoSEQ multiplex PCR; TCRdb keeps in-frame clones, though not all of them. The sample has 50,000 to 60,000 clones; 90% are singletons. Sequencing used CD4+ or CD8+ T cells sorted from blood, obtained in a trial of the OX40 agonist ivuxolimab. The V and J genes are TRBV28 and TRBJ2-2; D unclear. The clonotype was recovered from an adult with an advanced solid tumor such as melanoma, head and neck, liver or kidney cancer. The CDR3 coding sequence is TGTGCCAGCAGTATCCTAGGCGTCACCGGGGAGCTGTTTTTT. Amino acids: CASSILGVTGELFF.